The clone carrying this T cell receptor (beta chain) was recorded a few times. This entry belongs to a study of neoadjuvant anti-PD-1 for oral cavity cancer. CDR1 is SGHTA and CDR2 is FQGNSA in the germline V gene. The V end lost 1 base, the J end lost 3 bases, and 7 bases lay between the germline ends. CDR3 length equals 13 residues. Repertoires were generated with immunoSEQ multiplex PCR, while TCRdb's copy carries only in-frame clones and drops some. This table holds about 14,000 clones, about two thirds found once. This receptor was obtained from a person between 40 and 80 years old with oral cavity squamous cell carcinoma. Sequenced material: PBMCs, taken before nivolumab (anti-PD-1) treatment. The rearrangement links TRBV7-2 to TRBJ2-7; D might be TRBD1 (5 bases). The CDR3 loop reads CASSLGGHYEQYF. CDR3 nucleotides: TGTGCCAGCAGCTTAGGAGGACACTACGAGCAGTACTTC. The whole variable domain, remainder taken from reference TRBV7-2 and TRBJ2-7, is GAGVSQSPSNKVTEKGKDVELRCDPISGHTALYWYRQSLGQGLEFLIYFQGNSAPDKSGLPSDRFSAERTGGSVSTLTIQRTQQEDSAVYLCASSLGGHYEQYFGPGTRLTVT.